This TCR beta chain was sequenced for a study of blood T cell repertoires in COVID-19. Only in-frame clones appear in the TCRdb table, and some are missing; sequencing was by immunoSEQ multiplex PCR. The table has over 150,000 clones, around 80% seen once. This CDR3 is 17 amino acids long. J gave up 3 bases and V 3 bases, and 6 bases lay outside the gene matches. In germline, CDR1 is MDHEN, CDR2 SYDVKM. This sequence joins TRBV28 and TRBJ1-5; 12 bases fit TRBD1. Sequencing was done on a sample of peripheral blood. This TCR was recovered from a man aged 55-75 years with acute or convalescent COVID-19. CDR3 sequence (DNA): TGTGCCAGCAGTTTTGTGGGACAGGGGGCATTCAATCAGCCCCAGCATTTT. Translating it yields CASSFVGQGAFNQPQHF.